One and the same sample provided the 10 T cell receptor beta chains below, sequenced in a study of blood T cell repertoires in COVID-19. Clones were read by immunoSEQ multiplex PCR, and TCRdb kept only the in-frame ones, dropping some. The sample yields roughly 68,000 clones, around four fifths seen once. The sequencing sample was made of peripheral blood. The source is a woman older than 75 with acute or convalescent COVID-19.

This chain uses TRBV19 with TRBJ2-2; 9 bases match TRBD1. V trimming: 5 bases; J trimming: 6 bases; junction bases outside the gene matches: 13. Germline V gives CDR1 LNHDA, CDR2 SQIVND (reference sequence). The CDR3 is 17 amino acids. The CDR3 here is CASSSYPGTGKPGELFF. Written as DNA, the CDR3 is TGTGCCAGTAGTTCTTACCCCGGGACAGGGAAGCCCGGGGAGCTGTTTTTT.

This chain connects TRBV5-1 to TRBJ2-1; no firm D call. The CDR3 spans 14 residues. V was trimmed by 5 bases and J by 8 bases, leaving 17 bases between them. CDR1 is SGHRS and CDR2 is YFSETQ in the germline V gene. This CDR3 is CASRRSPGTDEQFF. DNA for the CDR3: TGCGCCAGCAGGCGGTCCCCTGGCACTGATGAGCAGTTCTTC.

This rearrangement joins TRBV24-1 to TRBJ2-1; 12 nucleotides line up with TRBD2. CDR1 KGHDR and CDR2 SFDVKD come from the germline V gene. Trimming removed 4 bases from V and 8 bases from J; junction bases left unmatched: 8. CDR3 length equals 16 residues. The CDR3 region has the DNA TGTGCCACCAGTGACCAGACTAGCGGGGGAAAGTATGAGCAGTTCTTC. This translates into CATSDQTSGGKYEQFF.

The chain has TRBV11-3 and TRBJ1-1; 9 bases agree with TRBD1. V was pared by 5 bases and J by 4 bases, with 8 bases of the junction left unmatched. The CDR3 spans 15 residues. Germline CDR1 reads SGHNT; CDR2 reads YENEEA. CDR3 loop: CASSPGQGPATEAFF. The CDR3 DNA sequence: TGTGCCAGCAGCCCTGGACAGGGGCCGGCCACTGAAGCTTTCTTT.

V usage is TRBV7-8 and J usage is TRBJ2-7, with 11 bases aligning to TRBD2. This CDR3 spans 15 amino acids. J was trimmed by 5 bases and V by 3 bases; bases with no gene match: 6. The germline gives CDR1 SGHVS, CDR2 FQNEAQ. Here the CDR3 DNA reads TGTGCCAGCAGCTTGTTTAGCGGGAGGGTGGACGAGCAGTACTTC. This translates into CASSLFSGRVDEQYF.

The chain employs TRBV19 and TRBJ1-5; tentative D call: TRBD1 (5 bases). Trimming took off 2 bases at V and 7 bases at J, with 15 bases between the two ends. Per germline, CDR1 LNHDA and CDR2 SQIVND (reference sequence). The CDR3 length is 15 residues. The CDR3 coding sequence is TGTGCCAGTAGTATAAACCCCCAGGGTGGGCAGCCCCAGCATTTT. Encoded protein: CASSINPQGGQPQHF.

The chain links TRBV19 to TRBJ1-1, with D hard to call. Looked up from germline, CDR1 is LNHDA and CDR2 is SQIVND (reference sequence). The germline V and J ends were trimmed by 5 bases and 1 base, with 8 bases remaining between them. CDR3 length equals 13 residues. The CDR3 coding sequence is TGTGCCAGTAGTTTCCGACAGAACACTGAAGCTTTCTTT. Translation gives CASSFRQNTEAFF.

This clone appeared a few times. This sequence joins TRBV9 and TRBJ2-1; TRBD2 matches at 7 bases. V gave up 0 bases and J gave up 9 bases; unmatched junction bases: 9. The length of the CDR3 is 15 residues. Germline V gene sequence: CDR1 SGDLS, CDR2 YYNGEE. CDR3 in amino acids: CASSVGSSGWGEQFF. For the CDR3, the DNA is TGTGCCAGCAGCGTAGGAAGTAGCGGGTGGGGTGAGCAGTTCTTC. Using reference TRBV9 and TRBJ2-1 for the parts outside the CDR3, the full variable domain is DSGVTQTPKHLITATGQRVTLRCSPRSGDLSVYWYQQSLDQGLQFLIQYYNGEERAKGNILERFSAQQFPDLHSELNLSSLELGDSALYFCASSVGSSGWGEQFFGPGTRLTVL.

The V call is TRBV12-1, the J call TRBJ1-1; the table names TRBD1, a call not compared with the DNA. TRBV12-1 is a known pseudogene. The length of the CDR3 is 14 residues. In DNA, the CDR3 is TGTGCCAGCAGCTCATCCACTATCAGGGTTGAAGCTTTCTTT. Its translation is CASSSSTIRVEAFF.

The V call is TRBV29-1, the J call TRBJ1-3, with a tentative D call TRBD1 (5 bases). The V end was cut by 4 bases, the J end by 2 bases, with 9 bases between. The CDR3 runs to 13 residues. From germline, CDR1 is SQVTM and CDR2 ANQGSEA. The CDR3 DNA reads as TGCAGCGTTGGTCGGGGGACTGGAAACACCATATATTTT. Its protein product is CSVGRGTGNTIYF. The variable domain in full, with the rest retrieved from reference TRBV29-1 and TRBJ1-3, is SAVISQKPSRDICQRGTSLTIQCQVDSQVTMMFWYRQQPGQSLTLIATANQGSEATYESGFVIDKFPISRPNLTFSTLTVSNMSPEDSSIYLCSVGRGTGNTIYFGEGSWLTVV.